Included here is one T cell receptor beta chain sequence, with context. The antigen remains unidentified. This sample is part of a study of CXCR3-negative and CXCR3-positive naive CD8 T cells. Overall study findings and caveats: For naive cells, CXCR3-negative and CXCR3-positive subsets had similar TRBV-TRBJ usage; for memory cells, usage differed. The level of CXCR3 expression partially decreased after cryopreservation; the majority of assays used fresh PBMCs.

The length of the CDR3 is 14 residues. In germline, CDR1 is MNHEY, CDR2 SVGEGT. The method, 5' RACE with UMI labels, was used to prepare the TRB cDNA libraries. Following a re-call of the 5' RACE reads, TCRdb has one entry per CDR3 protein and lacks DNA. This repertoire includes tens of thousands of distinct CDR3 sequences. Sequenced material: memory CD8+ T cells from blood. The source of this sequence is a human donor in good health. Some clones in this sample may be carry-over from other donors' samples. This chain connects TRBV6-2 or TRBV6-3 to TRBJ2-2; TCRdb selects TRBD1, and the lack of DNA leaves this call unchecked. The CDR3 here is CAARWDQNTGGLFF.